This T cell receptor beta chain originates from a study of blood T cell repertoires in COVID-19. Study-level information: PBMCs, B-cell-depleted T cells, or T cells were the source of the cDNA or gDNA that made up the material.

As handled by the study authors: Amplified reference gene primers provided the basis for estimating nucleated cell counts. Using immunoSEQ multiplex PCR, the repertoire was profiled, and TCRdb retains in-frame clones only, with some absent. D and trimming come from the DNA, and the V and J calls and clone size come from that table. The sample contains 190,000 or so clones, approximately 90% of which appear only once. CDR1 ENHRY and CDR2 SYGVKD come from the germline V gene. There are 18 residues in the CDR3. The J segment lost 4 bases and the V segment lost 6 bases, leaving 18 bases of the junction unmatched.

This clonotype was obtained from a woman under 40 with acute or convalescent COVID-19. Sequenced input: peripheral blood. The chain carries TRBV10-3 and TRBJ1-1; 9 nucleotides agree with TRBD1. Written as DNA, the CDR3 is TGTGCCATCAGACCCCTGGGACAGGGTCGGGATGGCGGCACTGAAGCTTTCTTT. Translating gives CAIRPLGQGRDGGTEAFF.